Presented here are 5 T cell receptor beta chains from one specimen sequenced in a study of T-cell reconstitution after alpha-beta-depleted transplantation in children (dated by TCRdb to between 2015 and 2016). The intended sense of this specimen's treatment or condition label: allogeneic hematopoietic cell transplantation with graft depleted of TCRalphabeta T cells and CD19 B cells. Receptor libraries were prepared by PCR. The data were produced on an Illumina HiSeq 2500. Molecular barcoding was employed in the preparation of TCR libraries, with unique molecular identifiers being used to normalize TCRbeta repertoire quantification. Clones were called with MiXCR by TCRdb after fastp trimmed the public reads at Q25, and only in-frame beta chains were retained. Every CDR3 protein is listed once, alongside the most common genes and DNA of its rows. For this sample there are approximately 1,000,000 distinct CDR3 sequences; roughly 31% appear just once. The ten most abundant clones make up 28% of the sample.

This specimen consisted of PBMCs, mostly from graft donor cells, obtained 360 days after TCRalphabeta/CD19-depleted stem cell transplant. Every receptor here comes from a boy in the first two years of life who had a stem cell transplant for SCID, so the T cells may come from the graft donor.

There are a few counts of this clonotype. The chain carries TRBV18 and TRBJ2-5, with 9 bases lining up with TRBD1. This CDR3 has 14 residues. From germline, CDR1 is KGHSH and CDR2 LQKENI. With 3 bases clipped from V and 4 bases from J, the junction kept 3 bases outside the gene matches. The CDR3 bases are TGTGCCAGCTCACCGGGACAGGGATTAGAGACCCAGTACTTC. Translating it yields CASSPGQGLETQYF.

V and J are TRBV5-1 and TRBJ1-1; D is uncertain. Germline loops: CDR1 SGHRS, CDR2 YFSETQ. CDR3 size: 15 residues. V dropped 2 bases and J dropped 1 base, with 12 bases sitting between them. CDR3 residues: CASSLKQETNTEAFF. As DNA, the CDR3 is TGCGCCAGCAGCTTAAAGCAGGAAACGAACACTGAAGCTTTCTTT.

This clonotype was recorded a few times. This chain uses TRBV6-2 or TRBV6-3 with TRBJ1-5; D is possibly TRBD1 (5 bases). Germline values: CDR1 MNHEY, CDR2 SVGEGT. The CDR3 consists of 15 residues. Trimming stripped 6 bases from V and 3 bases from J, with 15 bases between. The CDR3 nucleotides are TGTGCCAGCAGAACTGTAGCAGGGCTCAATCAGCCCCAGCATTTT. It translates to CASRTVAGLNQPQHF.

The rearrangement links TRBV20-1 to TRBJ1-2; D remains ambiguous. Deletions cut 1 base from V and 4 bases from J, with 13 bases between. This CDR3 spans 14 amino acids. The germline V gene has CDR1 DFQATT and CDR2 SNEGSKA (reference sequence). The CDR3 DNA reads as TGCAGTGCTAGAGGTCCCGCGTTTAGCTATGGCTACACCTTC. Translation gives CSARGPAFSYGYTF.

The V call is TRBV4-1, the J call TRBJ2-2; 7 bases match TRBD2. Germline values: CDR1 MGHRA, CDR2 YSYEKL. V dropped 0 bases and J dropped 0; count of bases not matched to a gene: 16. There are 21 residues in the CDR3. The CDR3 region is CASSQDSRDYNPFSNTGELFF. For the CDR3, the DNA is TGCGCCAGCAGCCAAGATTCCCGGGACTATAACCCTTTCTCGAACACCGGGGAGCTGTTTTTT.